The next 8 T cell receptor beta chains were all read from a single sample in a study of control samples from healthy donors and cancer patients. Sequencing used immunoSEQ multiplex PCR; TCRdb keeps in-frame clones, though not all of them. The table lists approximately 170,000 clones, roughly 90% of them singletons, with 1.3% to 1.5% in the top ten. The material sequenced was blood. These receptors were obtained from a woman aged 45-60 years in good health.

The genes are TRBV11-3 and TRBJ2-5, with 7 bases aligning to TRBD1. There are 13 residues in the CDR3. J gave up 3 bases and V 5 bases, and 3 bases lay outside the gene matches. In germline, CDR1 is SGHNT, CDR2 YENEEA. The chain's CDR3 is CASSRGGEETQYF. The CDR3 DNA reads TGTGCCAGCAGCCGAGGGGGCGAAGAGACCCAGTACTTC.

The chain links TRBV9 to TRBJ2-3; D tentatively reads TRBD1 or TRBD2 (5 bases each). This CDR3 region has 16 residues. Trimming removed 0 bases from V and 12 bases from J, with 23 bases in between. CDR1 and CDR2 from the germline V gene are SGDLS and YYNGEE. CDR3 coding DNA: TGTGCCAGCAGCGTAGATGGGGGACGGTTTGGGGCGTCACAGTATTTT. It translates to CASSVDGGRFGASQYF. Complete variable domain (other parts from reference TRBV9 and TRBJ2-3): DSGVTQTPKHLITATGQRVTLRCSPRSGDLSVYWYQQSLDQGLQFLIQYYNGEERAKGNILERFSAQQFPDLHSELNLSSLELGDSALYFCASSVDGGRFGASQYFGPGTRLTVL.

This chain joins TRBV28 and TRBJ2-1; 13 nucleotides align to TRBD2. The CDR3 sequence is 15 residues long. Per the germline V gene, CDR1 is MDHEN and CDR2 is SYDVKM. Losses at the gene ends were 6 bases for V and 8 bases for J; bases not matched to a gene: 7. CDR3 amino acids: CASSTSGGAKDEQFF. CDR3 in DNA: TGTGCCAGCAGCACTAGCGGGGGGGCCAAGGATGAGCAGTTCTTC.

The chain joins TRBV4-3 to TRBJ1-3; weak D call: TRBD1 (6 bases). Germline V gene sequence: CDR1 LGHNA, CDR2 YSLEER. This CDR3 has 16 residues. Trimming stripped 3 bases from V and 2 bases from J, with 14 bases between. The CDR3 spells CASSQGTGTTGNTIYF. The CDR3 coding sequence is TGCGCCAGCAGCCAGGGTACAGGGACTACTGGAAACACCATATATTTT.

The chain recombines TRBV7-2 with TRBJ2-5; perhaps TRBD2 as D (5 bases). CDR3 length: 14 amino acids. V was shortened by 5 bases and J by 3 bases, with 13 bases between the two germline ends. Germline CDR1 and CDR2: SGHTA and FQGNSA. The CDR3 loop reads CASSPRTAEETQYF. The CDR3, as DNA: TGTGCCAGCAGCCCGAGGACTGCAGAAGAGACCCAGTACTTC.

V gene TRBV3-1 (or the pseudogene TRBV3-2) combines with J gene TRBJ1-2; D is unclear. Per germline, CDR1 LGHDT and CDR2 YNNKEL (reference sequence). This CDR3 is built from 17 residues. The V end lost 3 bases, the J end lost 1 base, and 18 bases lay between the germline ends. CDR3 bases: TGTGCCAGCAGCCACGAGGCCTTCCCTAACCTTAACTATGGCTACACCTTC. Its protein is CASSHEAFPNLNYGYTF.

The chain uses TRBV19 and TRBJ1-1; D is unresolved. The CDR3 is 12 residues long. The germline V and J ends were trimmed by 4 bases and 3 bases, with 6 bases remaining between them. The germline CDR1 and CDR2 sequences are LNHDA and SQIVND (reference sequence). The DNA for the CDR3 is TGTGCCAGTAGTACTCTATACACTGAAGCTTTCTTT. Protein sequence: CASSTLYTEAFF. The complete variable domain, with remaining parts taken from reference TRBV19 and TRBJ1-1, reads DGGITQSPKYLFRKEGQNVTLSCEQNLNHDAMYWYRQDPGQGLRLIYYSQIVNDFQKGDIAEGYSVSREKKESFPLTVTSAQKNPTAFYLCASSTLYTEAFFGQGTRLTVV.

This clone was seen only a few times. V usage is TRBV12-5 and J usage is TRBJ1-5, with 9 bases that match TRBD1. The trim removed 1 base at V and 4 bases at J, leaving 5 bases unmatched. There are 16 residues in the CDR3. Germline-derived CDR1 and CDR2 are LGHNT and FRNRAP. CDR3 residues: CASGLARGQGNQPQHF. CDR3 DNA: TGTGCTAGTGGTTTGGCCCGGGGACAGGGAAATCAGCCCCAGCATTTT.